The 14 T cell receptor beta chains given below trace back to one sample, sequenced in a study of cytomegalovirus exposure and HLA in healthy donors. In the PCR, 60 Vbeta and 13 Jbeta primers were used. Data came from immunoSEQ multiplex PCR; TCRdb stores just in-frame clones and leaves some out. This sample carries tens of thousands of clones, about 77% of them seen once, and the ten largest clones take around 4%. Sequenced sample: PBMCs. These receptors came from a male donor in good health and CMV-seropositive.

This clone has a single count. The chain uses TRBV18 and TRBJ2-5; a weak D match, TRBD2 (6 bases). Per germline, CDR1 KGHSH and CDR2 LQKENI. Between the trimmed V and J ends, which lost 1 base and 4 bases, there was a span of 19 bases. The CDR3 runs 17 residues. As DNA, the CDR3 is TGTGCCAGCTCACCACTTGGCGGAGGGCCTTCCCGAGAGACCCAGTACTTC. Translated: CASSPLGGGPSRETQYF.

The rearrangement links TRBV6-5 to TRBJ2-5, with TRBD2 matching 13 bases. The end of the DNA aligns better with TRBJ2-7, so the J call may be wrong. This CDR3 region has 16 residues. CDR1 MNHEY and CDR2 SVGAGI come from the germline V gene. The CDR3 here is CASSSPGTSGVYEQYF. As DNA, the CDR3 is TGTGCCAGCAGTTCGCCCGGGACTAGCGGGGTTTACGAGCAGTACTTC.

The chain recombines TRBV5-6 with TRBJ2-7; 9 bases map to TRBD1. Germline CDR1 SGHDT, CDR2 YYEEEE. J lost 1 base, V lost 5 bases, and 19 bases had no gene match. The CDR3 is made up of 19 amino acids. The CDR3 loop reads CASSISPGQGILGSYEQYF. The CDR3 DNA reads as TGTGCCAGCAGTATAAGCCCGGGACAGGGCATCCTAGGATCCTACGAGCAGTACTTC.

The chain uses TRBV19 and TRBJ2-1; D is unresolved. Trimming pared 7 bases from V and 5 bases from J, leaving 12 bases between. From germline, CDR1 is LNHDA and CDR2 SQIVND (reference sequence). The CDR3 has 13 amino acids. This CDR3 is CASNSQLHNEQFF. The DNA for the CDR3 is TGTGCCAGTAACAGTCAACTTCACAATGAGCAGTTCTTC.

This chain links TRBV30 with TRBJ2-5; TRBD2 matches at 7 bases. J was trimmed by 1 base and V by 7 bases; bases with no gene match: 9. This CDR3 comprises 14 residues. Germline V CDR1 and CDR2: GTSNPN, SVGIG (reference sequence). The CDR3 DNA reads TGTGCCTCCTCAGCGGGGTTACCCCAAGAGACCCAGTACTTC. It is translated as CASSAGLPQETQYF.

The V gene is TRBV25-1, the J gene TRBJ2-2; D is possibly TRBD1 (6 bases). The CDR3 extends over 15 amino acids. The germline V gene encodes CDR1 MGHDK and CDR2 SYGVNS. The V end lost 6 bases, the J end lost 0 bases, and 11 bases lay between the germline ends. CDR3 nucleotides: TGTGCCAGCAGCACACAGGGAGCGAACACCGGGGAGCTGTTTTTT. Translating gives CASSTQGANTGELFF.

The rearrangement links TRBV5-1 to TRBJ2-7; TRBD1 aligns across 12 bases. Per the germline V gene, CDR1 is SGHRS and CDR2 is YFSETQ. This CDR3 has 15 residues. V lost 4 bases to trimming and J lost 5 bases; unmatched junction nucleotides: 7. DNA of the CDR3: TGCGCCAGCAGCCCCGGGACAGGGGGCCCGCACGAGCAGTACTTC. Amino acid sequence: CASSPGTGGPHEQYF.

The sample holds a few counts of this clone. The J gene is TRBJ2-1, the V gene TRBV29-1, with D hard to call. With 0 bases removed from V and 8 bases from J, the gap between germline ends came to 8 bases. The CDR3 length is 12 residues. Germline V gives CDR1 SQVTM, CDR2 ANQGSEA. The CDR3 region has the DNA TGCAGCGTTGAAGATCTAAGCGATGAGCAGTTCTTC. Residues: CSVEDLSDEQFF.

The CDR3 is CASSLAPRANTEAFF. CDR3 DNA: TGTGCCAGCAGTTTAGCCCCCAGGGCAAACACTGAAGCTTTCTTT. V usage is TRBV27 and J usage is TRBJ1-1; maybe TRBD1 (5 bases). Germline CDR1 and CDR2: MNHEY and SMNVEV (reference sequence). There are 15 residues in the CDR3. V was shortened by 2 bases and J by 2 bases, with 12 bases between the two germline ends.

This clone was observed once. The chain has TRBV11-1 and TRBJ2-3, with D maybe TRBD2 (6 bases). The CDR3 is 18 amino acids. Between the trimmed V and J ends, which lost 3 bases and 5 bases, there was a span of 24 bases. Germline V gene lookup returns CDR1 SGHAT and CDR2 FQDESV (reference sequence). CDR3 sequence (DNA): TGTGCCAGCAGCTTCAGACCCACTAAAGGAGGGCCTGGAGATACGCAGTATTTT. Protein: CASSFRPTKGGPGDTQYF.

This clone showed up just a few times. The CDR3 region has the DNA TGTGCCAGCAGCTTGTCTCAGTTTAGCGTAAACCCCTACGAGCAGTACTTC. It specifies CASSLSQFSVNPYEQYF. The chain links TRBV19 to TRBJ2-7; the D gene is possibly TRBD2 (5 bases). Germline V gene sequence: CDR1 LNHDA, CDR2 SQIVND (reference sequence). V shed 9 bases and J shed 2 bases, with 26 bases lying between them. This CDR3 is built from 17 residues.

This chain links TRBV2 with TRBJ1-5; D perhaps matches TRBD1 (5 bases). CDR3 length: 14 amino acids. V was cut by 6 bases and J by 3 bases, with 12 bases left in between. Germline CDR1 and CDR2: SNHLY and FYNNEI. CDR3 in DNA: TGTGCCAGCAGGGCAGGGTTCGTCAATCAGCCCCAGCATTTT. This codes for CASRAGFVNQPQHF.

This clone has just a few counts. V is TRBV5-4 and J is TRBJ1-4; TRBD1 agrees at 9 bases. Germline V gene lookup returns CDR1 SGHNT and CDR2 YYREEE (reference sequence). J lost 5 bases, V lost 4 bases, and 3 bases had no gene match. The CDR3 runs to 14 residues. The CDR3 DNA reads TGTGCCAGCAGCGTGGGACAGGGCAATGAAAAACTGTTTTTT. This translates into CASSVGQGNEKLFF.

J is TRBJ1-5 and V is TRBV9, with D uncertain. The CDR3 is 15 amino acids. Trimming took off 5 bases at V and 0 bases at J, with 12 bases between the two ends. The germline V gene has CDR1 SGDLS and CDR2 YYNGEE. Here the CDR3 reads CASSSGDYSNQPQHF. The CDR3 coding sequence is TGTGCCAGCAGTTCCGGGGATTATAGCAATCAGCCCCAGCATTTT.